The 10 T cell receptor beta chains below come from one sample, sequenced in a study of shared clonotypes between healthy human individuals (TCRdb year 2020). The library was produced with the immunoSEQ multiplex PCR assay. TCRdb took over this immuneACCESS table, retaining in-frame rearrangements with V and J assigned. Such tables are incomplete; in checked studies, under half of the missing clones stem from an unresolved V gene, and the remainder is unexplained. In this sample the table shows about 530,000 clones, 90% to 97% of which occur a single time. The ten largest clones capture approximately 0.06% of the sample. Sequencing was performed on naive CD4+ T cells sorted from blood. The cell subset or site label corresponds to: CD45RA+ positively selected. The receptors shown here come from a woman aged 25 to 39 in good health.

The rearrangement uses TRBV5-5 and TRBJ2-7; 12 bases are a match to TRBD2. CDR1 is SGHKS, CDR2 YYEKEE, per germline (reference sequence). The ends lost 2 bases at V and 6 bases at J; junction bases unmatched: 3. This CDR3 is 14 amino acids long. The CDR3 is CASSLGLAGTEQYF. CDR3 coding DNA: TGTGCCAGCAGCTTAGGACTAGCGGGAACCGAGCAGTACTTC.

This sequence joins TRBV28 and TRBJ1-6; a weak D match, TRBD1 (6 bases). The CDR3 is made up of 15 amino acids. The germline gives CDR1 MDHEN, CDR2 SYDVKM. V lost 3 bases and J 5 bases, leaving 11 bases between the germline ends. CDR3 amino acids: CASSLLDRDNSPLHF. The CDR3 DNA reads TGTGCCAGCAGTTTGTTGGACAGAGATAATTCACCCCTCCACTTT.

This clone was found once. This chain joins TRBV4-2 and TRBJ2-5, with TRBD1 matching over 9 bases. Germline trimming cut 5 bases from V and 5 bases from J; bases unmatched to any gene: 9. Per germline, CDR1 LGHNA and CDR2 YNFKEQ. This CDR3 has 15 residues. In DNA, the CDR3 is TGTGCCAGCAGCTTCGGGACAGGGATATGGGAGACCCAGTACTTC. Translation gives CASSFGTGIWETQYF.

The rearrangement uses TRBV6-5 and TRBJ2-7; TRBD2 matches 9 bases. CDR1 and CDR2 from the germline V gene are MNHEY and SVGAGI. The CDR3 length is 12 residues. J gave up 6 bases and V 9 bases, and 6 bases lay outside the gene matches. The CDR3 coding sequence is TGTGCCAGTAAGGGACTAGCAGGCGAGCAGTACTTC. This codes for CASKGLAGEQYF.

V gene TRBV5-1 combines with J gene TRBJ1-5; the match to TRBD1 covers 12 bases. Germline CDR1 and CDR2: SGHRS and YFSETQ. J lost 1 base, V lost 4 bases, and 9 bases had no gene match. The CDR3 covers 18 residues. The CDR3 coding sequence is TGCGCCAGCAGCCCGCCGGGACAGGGGGCTGTGAGCAATCAGCCCCAGCATTTT. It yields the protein CASSPPGQGAVSNQPQHF.

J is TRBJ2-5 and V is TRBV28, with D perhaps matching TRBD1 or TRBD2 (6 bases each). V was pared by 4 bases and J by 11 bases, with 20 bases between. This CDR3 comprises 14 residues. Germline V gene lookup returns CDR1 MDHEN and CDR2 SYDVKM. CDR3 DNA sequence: TGTGCCAGCAGTTCGAGGGGGGCGATGGGAGAGCAGTACTTC. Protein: CASSSRGAMGEQYF.

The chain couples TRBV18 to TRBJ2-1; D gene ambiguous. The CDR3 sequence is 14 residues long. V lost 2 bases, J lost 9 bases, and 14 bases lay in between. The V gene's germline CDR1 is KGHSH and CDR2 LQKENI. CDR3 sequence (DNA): TGTGCCAGCTCACCAGCCCTCACGCCCGGTGAGCAGTTCTTC. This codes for CASSPALTPGEQFF.

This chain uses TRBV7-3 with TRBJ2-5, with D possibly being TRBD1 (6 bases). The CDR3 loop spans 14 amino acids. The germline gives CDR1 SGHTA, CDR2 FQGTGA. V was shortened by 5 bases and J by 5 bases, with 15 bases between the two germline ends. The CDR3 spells CASSPRTVSETQYF. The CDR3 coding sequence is TGTGCCAGCAGCCCGCGGACAGTATCGGAGACCCAGTACTTC.

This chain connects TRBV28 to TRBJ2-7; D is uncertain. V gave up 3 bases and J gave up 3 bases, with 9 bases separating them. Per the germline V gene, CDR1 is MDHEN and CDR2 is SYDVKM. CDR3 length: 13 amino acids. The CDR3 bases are TGTGCCAGCAGTTTTGGGCGTAGCTACGAGCAGTACTTC. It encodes CASSFGRSYEQYF.

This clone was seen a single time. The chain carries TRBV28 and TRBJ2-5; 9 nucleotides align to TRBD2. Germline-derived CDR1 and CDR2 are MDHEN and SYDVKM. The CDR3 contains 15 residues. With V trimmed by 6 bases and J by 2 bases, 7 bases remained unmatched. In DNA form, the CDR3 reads TGTGCCAGCAGCCTTAGCGGGGGCACGCAAGAGACCCAGTACTTC. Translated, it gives CASSLSGGTQETQYF.